These 18 T cell receptor beta chains share one sample of origin, sequenced in a study of patients and donors after allogeneic stem cell transplantation. From the RT-PCR reads, TCRdb called clonotypes with MiXCR, one entry per CDR3 protein. In the table there are some 150,000 distinct CDR3 sequences, over 35% of which are singletons. Sequenced input: blood, either unsorted or a sorted T cell fraction (not recorded which). The receptor source for this set is a human donor who was either an allogeneic HSCT recipient or a stem cell or donor lymphocyte infusion donor (not recorded which). It is not recorded whose cells these are; they may come from a transplant donor.

The chain couples TRBV7-9 to TRBJ2-1; 8 bases match TRBD2. The CDR3 extends over 15 amino acids. CDR1 SEHNR and CDR2 FQNEAQ come from the germline V gene (reference sequence). V lost 0 bases, J lost 7 bases, and 5 bases stayed unmatched. The DNA of the CDR3 is TGTGCCAGCAGCTTAGCAGCGGGGGTTTCAAATGAGCAGTTCTTC. Protein: CASSLAAGVSNEQFF.

This clonotype appeared a few times. This chain uses TRBV20-1 with TRBJ1-1; the match to TRBD1 covers 7 bases. V was pared by 3 bases and J by 5 bases, with 18 bases of the junction left unmatched. The CDR3 runs 17 residues. Germline CDR1 is DFQATT and CDR2 is SNEGSKA (reference sequence). The CDR3 spells CSASPPILLQGMTEAFF. The CDR3 nucleotides read TGCAGTGCTAGCCCCCCCATCCTCCTACAGGGGATGACTGAAGCTTTCTTT.

The chain carries TRBV29-1 and TRBJ2-5; possible D gene TRBD1, 7 bases. The germline gives CDR1 SQVTM, CDR2 ANQGSEA. The CDR3 is 12 residues long. Trimming cost V 6 bases and J 6 bases, with 14 bases left between them. The CDR3 DNA follows: TGCAGCGTACACAGGGGCGGGAAGACCCAGTACTTC. It yields the protein CSVHRGGKTQYF.

V gene TRBV9 combines with J gene TRBJ1-2, with TRBD1 matching over 7 bases. J lost 6 bases, V lost 7 bases, and 12 bases had no gene match. The CDR3 runs to 14 residues. Per germline, CDR1 SGDLS and CDR2 YYNGEE. The CDR3 sequence is CASLPVQGSDGYTF. In nucleotides, the CDR3 is TGTGCCAGCCTCCCAGTACAGGGGAGCGATGGCTACACCTTC.

In its sample, this clonotype was seen a few times. The genes are TRBV29-1 and TRBJ1-2; perhaps TRBD1 as D (5 bases). V was cut by 0 bases and J by 6 bases, with 14 bases left in between. The CDR3 loop spans 14 amino acids. The germline gives CDR1 SQVTM, CDR2 ANQGSEA. The CDR3, as DNA: TGCAGCGTTGAAGATAGAGGGGAGCCGGATGGCTACACCTTC. This codes for CSVEDRGEPDGYTF.

V is TRBV27 and J is TRBJ1-5; TRBD1 might be the D (5 bases). Per germline, CDR1 MNHEY and CDR2 SMNVEV (reference sequence). This CDR3 spans 14 amino acids. The V end lost 3 bases, the J end lost 5 bases, and 11 bases lay between the germline ends. The CDR3 protein is CASSLWGFDQPQHF. As DNA, the CDR3 is TGTGCCAGCAGTTTGTGGGGCTTCGATCAGCCCCAGCATTTT.

CDR3 nucleotide sequence: TGTGCCTGGAGGGGACGGGATTCACCCCTCCACTTT. Its protein product is CAWRGRDSPLHF. V usage is TRBV30 and J usage is TRBJ1-6; maybe TRBD1 (5 bases). V was cut by 3 bases and J by 8 bases, with 8 bases left in between. Germline CDR1 is GTSNPN and CDR2 is SVGIG (reference sequence). CDR3 size: 12 residues.

This clonotype appeared a few times. This chain uses TRBV12-3 or TRBV12-4 with TRBJ1-5; no clear D gene. This CDR3 has 16 amino acids. Trimming shortened V by 5 bases and J by 0 bases, and 14 bases separated the two germline ends. As DNA, the CDR3 is TGTGCCAGCAGTCCCTCGGATGGATATAGCAATCAGCCCCAGCATTTT. Translating gives CASSPSDGYSNQPQHF.

This clonotype was counted a few times. This chain joins TRBV10-3 and TRBJ1-2, with D perhaps matching TRBD1 (6 bases). V lost 6 bases, J lost 2 bases, and 22 bases lay in between. Germline V gene data show CDR1 as ENHRY and CDR2 as SYGVKD. The CDR3 has 17 residues. CDR3 region: CAIRRTGNVGLNYGYTF. The DNA for the CDR3 is TGTGCCATCAGGCGCACAGGGAATGTTGGCCTGAACTATGGCTACACCTTC.

This sequence joins TRBV12-3 or TRBV12-4 and TRBJ2-7; the match to TRBD1 covers 11 bases. V lost 6 bases and J lost 4; bases outside the gene matches: 11. The CDR3 runs 16 residues. The CDR3 coding sequence is TGTGCCAGCAGCTTATTACGGGACAGGGGGAAATACGAGCAGTACTTC. This sequence encodes CASSLLRDRGKYEQYF.

This clonotype has only one observation. This chain connects TRBV20-1 to TRBJ2-1; D remains ambiguous. V dropped 0 bases and J dropped 5 bases, with 14 bases sitting between them. Germline V CDR1 and CDR2: DFQATT, SNEGSKA (reference sequence). The CDR3 is 15 amino acids. The CDR3 spells CSARETGQAHNEQFF. In DNA form, the CDR3 reads TGCAGTGCTAGAGAGACTGGGCAGGCCCACAATGAGCAGTTCTTC.

A few counts support this clonotype. The chain couples TRBV4-3 to TRBJ2-3, with 10 bases fitting TRBD2. In germline, CDR1 is LGHNA, CDR2 YSLEER. The J segment lost 3 bases and the V segment lost 4 bases, leaving 10 bases of the junction unmatched. This CDR3 has 17 amino acids. Here the CDR3 reads CASSPTNRGLATDTQYF. CDR3 in DNA: TGCGCCAGCAGCCCTACTAACCGGGGACTAGCGACAGATACGCAGTATTTT.

This clonotype was recorded a few times. The chain joins TRBV27 to TRBJ1-1, with D possibly being TRBD1 (5 bases). V was cut by 0 bases and J by 5 bases, with 10 bases left in between. Germline V gene lookup returns CDR1 MNHEY and CDR2 SMNVEV (reference sequence). The CDR3 totals 14 residues. The CDR3: CASSLSIGGTEAFF. The DNA of the CDR3 is TGTGCCAGCAGTTTATCAATCGGGGGAACTGAAGCTTTCTTT.

This chain uses TRBV5-1 with TRBJ2-3; TRBD2 aligns across 8 bases. Looked up from germline, CDR1 is SGHRS and CDR2 is YFSETQ. Trimming removed 3 bases from V and 5 bases from J; junction bases left unmatched: 8. The CDR3 runs to 15 residues. The CDR3 DNA follows: TGCGCCAGCAGCTCTACGGGGGGGCCGGGAGATACGCAGTATTTT. This sequence encodes CASSSTGGPGDTQYF.

This chain connects TRBV27 to TRBJ2-3; the D gene is possibly TRBD1 (5 bases). V lost 5 bases to trimming and J lost 6 bases, with 21 bases between them. Germline CDR1 is MNHEY and CDR2 is SMNVEV (reference sequence). The CDR3 is 16 amino acids. The CDR3 DNA reads TGTGCCAGCAGTACCTACAGGATTCTCGTTTCGGATACGCAGTATTTT. Its protein product is CASSTYRILVSDTQYF.

The CDR3 sequence is CSAEAGGMNTEAFF. The CDR3 DNA follows: TGCAGTGCAGAGGCTGGCGGAATGAACACTGAAGCTTTCTTT. The chain joins TRBV20-1 to TRBJ1-1; D not certain. The CDR3 sequence is 14 residues long. Trimming left V 6 bases short and J 0 bases short, with 14 bases between. Germline assignment: CDR1 DFQATT and CDR2 SNEGSKA (reference sequence).

The chain employs TRBV6-2 or TRBV6-3 and TRBJ1-5; D unresolved. V lost 8 bases and J 0 bases, leaving 14 bases between the germline ends. This CDR3 is 15 amino acids long. Germline V gene sequence: CDR1 MNHEY, CDR2 SVGEGT. CDR3 protein: CASAIPTYSNQPQHF. The DNA of the CDR3 is TGTGCCAGCGCGATCCCGACGTATAGCAATCAGCCCCAGCATTTT.

In its sample, this clonotype was seen many times. Here the CDR3 reads CASRTGVNTEAFF. In nucleotides, the CDR3 is TGTGCCAGTCGGACAGGGGTGAACACTGAAGCTTTCTTT. V gene TRBV12-3 or TRBV12-4 combines with J gene TRBJ1-1, with 9 bases aligning to TRBD1. V dropped 9 bases and J dropped 0; count of bases not matched to a gene: 2. This CDR3 spans 13 amino acids.